This TCR beta chain came from a study of patients and donors after allogeneic stem cell transplantation. The junction had 6 bases not matched to a gene; V was cut back by 2 bases and J by 2 bases. The CDR3 extends over 16 amino acids. CDR1 is DFQATT and CDR2 is SNEGSKA in the germline V gene (reference sequence). TCRdb re-called the RT-PCR reads through MiXCR, storing one row per CDR3 protein. This sample yields fewer than 250,000 distinct CDR3 sequences, of which 14% are seen a single time; 9.5% to 13% belongs to the top ten. The specimen was blood, either unsorted or a sorted T cell fraction (not recorded which). The TCR was taken from a human donor who was either an allogeneic HSCT recipient or a stem cell or donor lymphocyte infusion donor (not recorded which). It is not recorded whose cells these are; they may come from a transplant donor. The rearrangement links TRBV20-1 to TRBJ2-3; 11 bases match TRBD2. CDR3 loop: CSARRSSGGTTDTQYF. Here the CDR3 DNA reads TGCAGTGCTAGACGATCTAGCGGGGGGACCACAGATACGCAGTATTTT.